The source of this T cell receptor (beta chain) is a study of HIV-infected patients and healthy controls. V was pared by 2 bases and J by 3 bases, with 5 bases between. Germline CDR1 is SGHTA and CDR2 is FQGTGA. This CDR3 has 12 amino acids. This clonotype was counted at least ten times. In a library made to pick up alpha chains, this beta chain is a stray read with a size that means little. Alpha and beta constant-region primers primed reverse transcription of 500 to 550 ng RNA. Each of the alpha and beta chains got its own library through chain-specific third strand synthesis with indices. One entry per CDR3 protein, called by TCRdb with MiXCR from the 5' RACE reads. The sample lists 8,000 to 8,500 distinct CDR3 sequences; approximately 6.7% were seen once. Roughly three months, about 14 weeks, into antiretroviral therapy, follow-up blood was collected. Whole blood was used without fractionation, so all unsorted peripheral T cells were included.

The receptor's source is an adult with HIV infection. The chain uses TRBV7-3 and TRBJ2-7; D call uncertain. Sequencing used blood, obtained during antiretroviral therapy. CDR3 coding DNA: TGTGCCAGCAGCTTATCCGTCTACGAGCAGTACTTC. The encoded protein is CASSLSVYEQYF.